These 4 T cell receptor beta chains share one sample of origin, sequenced in a study of OX40 agonist ivuxolimab in advanced cancers. Generated by immunoSEQ multiplex PCR, the TCRdb table keeps only in-frame clones and is missing some. The table includes some 57,000 clones, roughly 90% detected once. The material sequenced was CD4+ or CD8+ T cells sorted from blood, taken in a trial of the OX40 agonist ivuxolimab. The receptors originated from an adult with an advanced solid tumor such as melanoma, head and neck, liver or kidney cancer.

This chain uses TRBV2 with TRBJ1-2; 7 nucleotides match TRBD1. The germline CDR1 and CDR2 sequences are SNHLY and FYNNEI. The J segment lost 5 bases and the V segment lost 4 bases, leaving 7 bases of the junction unmatched. The CDR3 loop spans 14 amino acids. Written as DNA, the CDR3 is TGTGCCAGCAGTGCCATGGGACAGACATATGGCTACACCTTC. Its translation is CASSAMGQTYGYTF.

The V gene is TRBV19, the J gene TRBJ1-2; the D is unclear. There are 13 residues in the CDR3. V lost 5 bases, J lost 7 bases, and 14 bases lay in between. Germline V gene data show CDR1 as LNHDA and CDR2 as SQIVND (reference sequence). CDR3 in DNA: TGTGCCAGTAGTCGGGTTTACGCCGGTGGCTACACCTTC. This translates into CASSRVYAGGYTF.

This clone was counted a few times. CDR3 amino acids: CASSETGLNTEAFF. The CDR3 DNA follows: TGTGCCAGCAGTGAAACGGGACTGAACACTGAAGCTTTCTTT. The rearrangement uses TRBV6-1 and TRBJ1-1; D is possibly TRBD1 (5 bases). Germline CDR1 is MNHNS and CDR2 is SASEGT. The CDR3 is made up of 14 amino acids. The V end lost 2 bases, the J end lost 0 bases, and 7 bases lay between the germline ends.

The chain employs TRBV13 and TRBJ2-7; no reliable D call. The CDR3 totals 16 residues. V dropped 5 bases and J dropped 0 bases, with 17 bases sitting between them. Germline lookup yields CDR1 PRHDT and CDR2 FYEKMQ (reference sequence). This CDR3 is CASSQENGRSSYEQYF. For the CDR3, the DNA is TGTGCCAGCAGCCAAGAAAATGGACGGAGCTCCTACGAGCAGTACTTC.